This T cell receptor (beta chain) was sequenced for a study of PD-L1 blockade in urothelial cancer. Overall study context: Researchers found blood samples held a median of 141,255 T cells.

As for time point: peripheral blood 6 weeks after treatment start. Germline assignment: CDR1 KGHSH and CDR2 LQKENI. This CDR3 contains 14 residues. After removal of 4 bases from V and 6 bases from J, the junction contained 4 bases not matched to a gene. Assay used: immunoSEQ multiplex PCR; TCRdb lists only in-frame clones, some missing. The top ten hold approximately 3.3% of the sample, which has 29,000 or so clones, roughly three quarters seen once. The origin of this receptor is a man between 65 and 85 years old with urothelial cancer. This sequence joins TRBV18 and TRBJ1-5; 9 bases match TRBD1. The sample here was PBMCs, taken around atezolizumab (anti-PD-L1) treatment. The CDR3 sequence is CASSLGQGAQPQHF. CDR3 DNA sequence: TGTGCCAGCTCACTGGGACAGGGTGCTCAGCCCCAGCATTTT.